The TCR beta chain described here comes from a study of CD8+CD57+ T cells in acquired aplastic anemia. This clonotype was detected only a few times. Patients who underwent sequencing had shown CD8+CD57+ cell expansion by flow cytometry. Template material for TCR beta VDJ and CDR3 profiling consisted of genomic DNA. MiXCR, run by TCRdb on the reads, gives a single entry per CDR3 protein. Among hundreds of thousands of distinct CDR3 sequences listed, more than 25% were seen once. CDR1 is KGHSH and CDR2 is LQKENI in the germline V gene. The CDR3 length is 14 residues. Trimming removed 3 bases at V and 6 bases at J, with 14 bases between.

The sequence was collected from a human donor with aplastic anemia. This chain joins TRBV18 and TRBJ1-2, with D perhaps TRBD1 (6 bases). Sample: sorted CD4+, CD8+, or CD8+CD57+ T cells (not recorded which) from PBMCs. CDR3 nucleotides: TGTGCCAGCTCACCCGGACGGACAGTGGATGGCTACACCTTC. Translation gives CASSPGRTVDGYTF.